This T cell receptor beta chain was recorded in a study of blood T cell repertoires in COVID-19. Study in general: The United States, Italy and Spain supplied acute and convalescent COVID-19 samples. Nucleic acid was either cDNA or gDNA, and it came from T cells, B-cell-depleted T cells, or PBMCs.

How the authors handled the data: Reference gene primer amplification in the assay estimated nucleated cell counts. Here immunoSEQ multiplex PCR was the method, and the copy in TCRdb shows in-frame clones only, minus some. V and J calls and clone size are as listed in that table; D and trimming were resolved from the DNA. The sample includes 220,000 or so clones, about nine tenths of them seen just once. Deletions cut 0 bases from V and 6 bases from J, with 9 bases between. The CDR3 covers 13 residues. Germline V gene sequence: CDR1 SGHTA, CDR2 FQGTGA. The chain is built from TRBV7-3 and TRBJ2-7; D is possibly TRBD2 (6 bases). The sequencing sample was made of peripheral blood. This sequence originates from a man in his sixties who had recovered from COVID-19. CDR3 amino acids: CASSLTAGPEQYF. In DNA form, the CDR3 reads TGTGCCAGCAGCTTAACCGCGGGGCCCGAGCAGTACTTC.